This paragraph covers one TCR beta chain sequence. Its recognized antigen is unknown. No clone much larger than this one lies a single base away; base qualities are absent. These data originate in a study of T cell clonotyping in hematopoietic cell transplantation (dated by TCRdb to the early 2020s). Turning to the overall study: A total of 135 blood samples were collected in the study from roughly 40 consecutive transplant recipients and their related donors. Recruitment of patients ran from late 2015 to early 2017, and follow-up continued until late 2020 or until death.

Taken from the germline V gene, the CDR1 and CDR2 loops are SGHDN and FVKESK. Trimming at the junction amounts to 0 bases on V and 7 bases on J, and the germline ends lie 9 bases apart. The CDR3 sequence holds 13 residues, the cysteine and phenylalanine included. The CDR3 DNA has 39 bases and is translated from base 1. TCR beta CDR3 regions were amplified from genomic DNA with the immunoSEQ assay, a bias-controlled multiplex PCR using V- and J-specific primers. A second PCR step added a proprietary barcode and Illumina adapter sequences to the CDR3 amplicons. CDR3 libraries were sequenced on an Illumina MiSeq instrument. Processing in the source paper ran as follows. Export and quality control were done with immunoSEQ Analyzer 3.0, while downstream analyses used R Bioconductor and Immunarch. Only productive rearrangements in the normalized downsampled data set went into calculating the repertoire metrics. In the normalized cohort, clonotypes with more than 5 templates were defined as pathologically expanded. The Inverse Simpson Index was used to measure repertoire diversity. To capture all clonotypes, the CMV-specificity analyses were run on the non-normalized data set. TCRdb stores this immuneACCESS table with in-frame sequences only. Part of the clones is absent; in the studies checked, under half of the shortfall reflects unresolved V genes, and no reason is known for the rest. V, J and clone size are taken as reported in that table, and D and trimming were inferred from the DNA itself. This sample is represented by approximately 13,000 clones; approximately 97% of them were singletons. In total, the top ten clones hold around 4.2% of the sample.

Here is what the overall study found, with its caveats: The sample size was limited, and CD4 and CD8 repertoire contributions could not be separated because cells were not sorted. Recipient repertoires showed only a small fraction of overlap with donor repertoires, and over 95% appeared de novo at the given depth. After transplant, TCR diversity in recipients dropped, and pathologically expanded clonotypes climbed progressively between day 30 and day 180. Broader posttransplant TCR repertoire diversity was predicted by donor and pretransplant recipient Inverse Simpson Index values.

The time point label for this specimen denotes: 30 days after allo-HCT. Blood from recipients was drawn about 28 days before transplant and again at days 30, 100 and 180 after transplant. Nuclei Lysis Solution was used to extract genomic DNA from fresh or cryopreserved unfractionated peripheral blood mononuclear cells. This TCR came from a female patient aged 50 to 60 who had an allogeneic stem cell transplant from an unrelated donor, so T cells may come from the graft donor. Some clones in this sample may be carry-over from other donors' samples. The material sequenced was peripheral blood mononuclear cells, taken 30 days after allogeneic stem cell transplant. The V gene is TRBV14 and the J gene is TRBJ1-2, with the identity of the D gene unclear. The nucleotides are TGTGCCAGCAGCCAAGACCGCCGCTTTGGCTACACCTTC. This gives the protein CASSQDRRFGYTF.